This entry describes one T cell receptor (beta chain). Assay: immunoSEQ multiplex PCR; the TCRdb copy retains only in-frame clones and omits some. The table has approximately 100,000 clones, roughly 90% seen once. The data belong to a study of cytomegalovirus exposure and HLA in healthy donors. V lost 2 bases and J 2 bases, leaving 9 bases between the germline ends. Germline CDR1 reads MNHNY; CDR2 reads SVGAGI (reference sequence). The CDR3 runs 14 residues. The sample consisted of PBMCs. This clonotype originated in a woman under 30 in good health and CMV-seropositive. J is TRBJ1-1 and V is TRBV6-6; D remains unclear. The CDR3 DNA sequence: TGTGCCAGCAGTTACCTAGGAAGAAACACTGAAGCTTTCTTT. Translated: CASSYLGRNTEAFF.